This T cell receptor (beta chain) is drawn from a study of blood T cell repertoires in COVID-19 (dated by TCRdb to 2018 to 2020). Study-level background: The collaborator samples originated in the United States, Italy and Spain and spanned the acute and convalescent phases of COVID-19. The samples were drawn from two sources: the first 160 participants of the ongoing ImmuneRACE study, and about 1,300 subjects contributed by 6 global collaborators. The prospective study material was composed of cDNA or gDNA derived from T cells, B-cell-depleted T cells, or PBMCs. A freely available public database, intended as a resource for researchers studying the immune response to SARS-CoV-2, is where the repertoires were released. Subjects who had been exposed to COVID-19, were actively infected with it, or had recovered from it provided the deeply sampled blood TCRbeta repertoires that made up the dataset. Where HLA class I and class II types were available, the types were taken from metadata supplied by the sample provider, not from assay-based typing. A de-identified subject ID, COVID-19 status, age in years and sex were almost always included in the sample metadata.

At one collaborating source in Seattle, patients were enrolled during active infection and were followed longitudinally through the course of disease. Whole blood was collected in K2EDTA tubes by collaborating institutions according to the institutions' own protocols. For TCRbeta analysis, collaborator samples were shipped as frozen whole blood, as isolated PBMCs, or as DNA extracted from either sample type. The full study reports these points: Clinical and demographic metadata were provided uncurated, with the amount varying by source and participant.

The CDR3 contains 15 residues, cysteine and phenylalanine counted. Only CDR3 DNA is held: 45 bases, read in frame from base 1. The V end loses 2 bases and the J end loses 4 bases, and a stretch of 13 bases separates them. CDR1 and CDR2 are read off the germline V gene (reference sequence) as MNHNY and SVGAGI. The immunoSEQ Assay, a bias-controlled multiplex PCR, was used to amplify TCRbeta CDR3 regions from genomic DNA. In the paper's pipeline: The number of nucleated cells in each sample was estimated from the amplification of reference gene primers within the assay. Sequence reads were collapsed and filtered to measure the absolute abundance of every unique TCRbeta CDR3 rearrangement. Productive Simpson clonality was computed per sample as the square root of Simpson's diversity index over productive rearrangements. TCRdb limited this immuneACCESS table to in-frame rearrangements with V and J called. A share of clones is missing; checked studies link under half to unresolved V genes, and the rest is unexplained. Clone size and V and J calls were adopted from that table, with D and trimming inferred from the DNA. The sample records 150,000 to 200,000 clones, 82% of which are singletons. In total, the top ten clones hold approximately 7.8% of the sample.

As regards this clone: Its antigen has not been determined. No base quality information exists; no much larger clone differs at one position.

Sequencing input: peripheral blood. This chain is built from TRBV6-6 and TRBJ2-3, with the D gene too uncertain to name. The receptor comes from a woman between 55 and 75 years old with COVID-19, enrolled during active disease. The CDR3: CASSYSERIPDTQYF. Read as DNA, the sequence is TGTGCCAGCAGTTACAGCGAGCGAATCCCAGATACGCAGTATTTT.